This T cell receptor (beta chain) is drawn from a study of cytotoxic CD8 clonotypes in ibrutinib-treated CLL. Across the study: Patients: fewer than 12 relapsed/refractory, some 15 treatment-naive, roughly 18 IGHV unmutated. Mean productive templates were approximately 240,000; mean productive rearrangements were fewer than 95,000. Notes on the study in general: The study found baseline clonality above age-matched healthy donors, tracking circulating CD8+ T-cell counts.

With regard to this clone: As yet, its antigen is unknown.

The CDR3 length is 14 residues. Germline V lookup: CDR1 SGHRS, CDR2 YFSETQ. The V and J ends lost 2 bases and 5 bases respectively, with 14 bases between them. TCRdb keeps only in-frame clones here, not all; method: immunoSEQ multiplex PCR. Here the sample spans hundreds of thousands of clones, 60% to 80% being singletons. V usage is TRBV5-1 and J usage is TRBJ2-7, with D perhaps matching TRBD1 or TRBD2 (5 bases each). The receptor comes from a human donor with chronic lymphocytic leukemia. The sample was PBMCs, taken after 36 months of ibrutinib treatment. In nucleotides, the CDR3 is TGCGCCAGCAGCTTCGTCCGGGACCTCAACGAGCAGTACTTC. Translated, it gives CASSFVRDLNEQYF.